This T cell receptor (beta chain) is drawn from a study of T cell repertoires in cytomegalovirus infection. The junction had 8 bases not matched to a gene; V was cut back by 5 bases and J by 7 bases. CDR1 is SGHVS, CDR2 FNYEAQ, per germline. CDR3 length: 16 residues. As for this clonotype: The antigen remains unidentified.

TCRdb independently ran MiXCR on the reads; one entry per CDR3 protein. The table includes approximately 120,000 distinct CDR3 sequences, around 30% detected once. Source: CD8+ T cells from cultured PBMCs, taken from culture after CMV antigen stimulation. This chain joins TRBV7-6 and TRBJ2-2; 12 bases fit TRBD2. The TCR originated in a human donor in good health (CMV status not recorded). Some clones in this sample may be carry-over from other donors' samples. CDR3 protein: CASSGWTSGVVGELFF. Here the CDR3 DNA reads TGTGCCAGCAGCGGTTGGACTAGCGGGGTCGTCGGGGAGCTGTTTTTT.